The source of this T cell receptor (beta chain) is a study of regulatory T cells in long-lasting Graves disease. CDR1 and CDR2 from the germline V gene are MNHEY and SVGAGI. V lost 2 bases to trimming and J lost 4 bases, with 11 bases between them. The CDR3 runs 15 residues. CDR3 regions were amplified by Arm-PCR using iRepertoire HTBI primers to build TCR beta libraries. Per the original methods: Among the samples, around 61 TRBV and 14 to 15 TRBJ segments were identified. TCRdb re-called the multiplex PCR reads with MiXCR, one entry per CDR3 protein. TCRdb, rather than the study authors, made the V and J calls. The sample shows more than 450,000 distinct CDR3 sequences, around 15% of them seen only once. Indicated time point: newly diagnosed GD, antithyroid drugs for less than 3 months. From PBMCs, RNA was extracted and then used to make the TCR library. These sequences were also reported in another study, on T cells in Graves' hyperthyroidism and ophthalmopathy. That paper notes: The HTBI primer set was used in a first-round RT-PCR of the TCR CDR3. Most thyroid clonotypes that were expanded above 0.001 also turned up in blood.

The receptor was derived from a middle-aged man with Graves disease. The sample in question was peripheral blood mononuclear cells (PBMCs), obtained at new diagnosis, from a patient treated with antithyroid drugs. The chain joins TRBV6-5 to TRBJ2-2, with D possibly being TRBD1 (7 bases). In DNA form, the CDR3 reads TGTGCCAGCAGTTACGCGGGACAGATCACCGGGGAGCTGTTTTTT. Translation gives CASSYAGQITGELFF.